A selection of T cell receptor beta chains follows, all from one sample in a study of monozygotic twins with inflammatory bowel disease. For each CDR3 protein, TCRdb gives one entry from its re-call of the 5' RACE reads, without DNA. The specimen's table records approximately 400,000 distinct CDR3 sequences. The sample taken for sequencing was blood. The receptors derive from a human donor with ulcerative colitis or Crohn's disease, or a healthy co-twin of an affected twin (not recorded which). Each CDR3 is given with its conserved first and last residue.

V gene	J gene	CDR3 protein
TRBV12-3/TRBV12-4	TRBJ2-3	CASSTGVEDTQYF
TRBV29-1	TRBJ2-1	CSVEDYGYNEQFF
TRBV20-1	TRBJ2-7	CSARGTDRVLSYEQYF
TRBV29-1	TRBJ1-1	CSVGQNTEAFF
TRBV4-2	TRBJ1-5	CASSPPPGQGTDQPQHF
TRBV10-3	TRBJ2-7	CASQGGGSGEQYF
TRBV6-5	TRBJ1-1	CASSYGGGGFKAFF
TRBV29-1	TRBJ2-7	CSVVLAVAEQYF
TRBV4-1	TRBJ2-5	CASSQAQREETQYF
TRBV19	TRBJ2-2	CASSNRTGTGRLRANTGELFF
TRBV4-3	TRBJ2-4	CASSPRLAGFQNIQYF
TRBV7-8	TRBJ1-5	CASSPDLRTGEGENQPQHF
TRBV12-3/TRBV12-4	TRBJ2-3	CASSVRLAGDTQYF
TRBV20-1	TRBJ2-1	CSARDLTSGRTYNEQFF
TRBV24-1	TRBJ2-7	CATSDRSGGRAYAEQYF
TRBV4-1	TRBJ1-3	CASSQEIQGGDTIYF
TRBV7-6	TRBJ2-1	CASSPRALNEQFF
TRBV5-1	TRBJ1-2	CASSLDGTGSYGYTF
TRBV21-1	TRBJ2-1	CASSKVSAPSTYNEQFF
TRBV18	TRBJ2-2	CASSRDSNTGELFF
TRBV7-9	TRBJ2-7	CASSYGLAGGNYEQYF
TRBV15	TRBJ1-4	CATSRDLAGGEKLFF
TRBV5-1	TRBJ1-1	CASTLRWDGNTEAFF
TRBV19	TRBJ2-7	CASSIIAGEEQYF
TRBV4-3	TRBJ2-1	CASSQESWGEAEQFF
TRBV27	TRBJ2-7	CASSFGGMDEQYF
TRBV28	TRBJ1-5	CASSPGLYQPQHF
TRBV11-1	TRBJ2-7	CASSLPGTSGRFVTEQYF
TRBV4-1	TRBJ1-2	CASSLVSGSEHYGYTF
TRBV7-9	TRBJ2-7	CASSPSSISYEQYF
TRBV20-1	TRBJ2-2	CSAAGLGGRVGELFF
TRBV7-9	TRBJ2-5	CASSQGLAGTGQETQYF
TRBV7-9	TRBJ2-5	CASSLGLAGHQETQYF